Listed below are T cell receptor beta chains from one sample, sequenced in a study of blood T cell repertoires in COVID-19. The table came from immunoSEQ multiplex PCR; TCRdb's copy has only in-frame clones and leaves some out. The sample shows 200,000 to 250,000 clones, 75% to 85% of them seen only once. The sequenced sample consisted of PBMCs or T cells enriched from blood (not recorded which). The receptors shown here come from a woman between 50 and 59 years old with acute COVID-19. CDR3s include the opening cysteine and the closing phenylalanine or tryptophan. Each record gives: J gene, V gene, clone size, D gene, CDR3 protein, CDR3 DNA. The D gene is left open where the match is weak. Clone size is shown for a subset of rows, as once, few, many or a class of expanded clone.

>TRBJ2-1|TRBV3-1/TRBV3-2|-|-
CASSHRDRSSYNEQFF
TGTGCCAGCAGCCACAGAGACAGAAGCTCCTACAATGAGCAGTTCTTC
>TRBJ1-2|TRBV7-2|-|TRBD1
CASRPGGGAYGYTF
TGTGCCAGCAGACCTGGAGGGGGCGCCTATGGCTACACCTTC
>TRBJ1-1|TRBV13|-|-
CASSLWATTEAFF
TGTGCCAGCAGCTTATGGGCGACAACTGAAGCTTTCTTT
>TRBJ1-3|TRBV6-1|-|TRBD1
CASSEEDRGLAGNTIYF
TGTGCCAGCAGTGAAGAAGACAGGGGGCTTGCTGGAAACACCATATATTTT
>TRBJ2-7|TRBV10-3|-|TRBD1
CAISEPPRQGVYEQYF
TGTGCCATCAGTGAGCCCCCCAGACAGGGGGTTTACGAGCAGTACTTC
>TRBJ1-1|TRBV6-5|-|-
CASSYGAGNTEAFF
TGTGCCAGCAGTTACGGGGCAGGGAACACTGAAGCTTTCTTT
>TRBJ1-2|TRBV11-2|once|-
CASSLVAGESGYTF
TGTGCCAGCAGCTTAGTGGCAGGGGAGAGTGGCTACACCTTC
>TRBJ1-1|TRBV5-1|-|-
CASSLSGMATEAFF
TGCGCCAGCAGCTTATCAGGTATGGCCACTGAAGCTTTCTTT
>TRBJ2-1|TRBV19|-|-
CASGHIEQFF
TGTGCCAGTGGGCACATTGAGCAGTTCTTC
>TRBJ2-7|TRBV10-1|-|TRBD1
CASSERTGENEQYF
TGCGCCAGCAGTGAGCGGACAGGGGAGAACGAGCAGTACTTC
>TRBJ2-4|TRBV6-5|-|-
CASSYARQTDIQYF
TGTGCCAGCAGTTACGCGAGACAGACGGACATTCAGTACTTC
>TRBJ1-4|TRBV30|-|TRBD1
CAWSSTGGAGEKLFF
TGTGCCTGGAGTTCGACAGGGGGCGCGGGTGAAAAACTGTTTTTT
>TRBJ1-2|TRBV12-5|-|TRBD1
CASGFGQGFSGYTF
TGTGCTAGTGGTTTCGGACAGGGTTTTAGCGGCTACACCTTC
>TRBJ2-2|TRBV6-5|-|-
CASNRERELFF
TGTGCCAGCAATCGGGAGAGGGAGCTGTTTTTT
>TRBJ2-2|TRBV24-1|-|TRBD1
CATSDRTGGNTGELFF
TGTGCCACCAGTGACAGGACAGGGGGAAACACCGGGGAGCTGTTTTTT
>TRBJ2-5|TRBV7-3|-|TRBD1
CASSQGTGMWETQYF
TGTGCCAGCAGCCAAGGGACAGGGATGTGGGAGACCCAGTACTTC
>TRBJ2-7|TRBV6-5|-|TRBD1
CASSLTGTGAYEQYF
TGTGCCAGCAGTCTAACCGGGACAGGGGCCTACGAGCAGTACTTC
>TRBJ1-4|TRBV7-9|-|TRBD1
CASSWTGAINEKLFF
TGTGCCAGCAGCTGGACAGGCGCCATTAATGAAAAACTGTTTTTT
>TRBJ1-5|TRBV19|-|TRBD1
CASSSRTGQQPQHF
TGTGCCAGTAGTTCCAGGACAGGGCAACAGCCCCAGCATTTT
>TRBJ2-1|TRBV19|-|-
CASSTQGSSYNEQFF
TGTGCCAGTAGTACCCAGGGGAGCTCCTACAATGAGCAGTTCTTC
>TRBJ2-1|TRBV7-2|-|TRBD2
CASSLALAGYNEQFF
TGTGCCAGCAGCTTAGCCCTAGCGGGATACAATGAGCAGTTCTTC
>TRBJ1-1|TRBV7-8|-|-
CASSPRENTEAFF
TGTGCCAGCAGCCCCAGGGAAAACACTGAAGCTTTCTTT
>TRBJ1-2|TRBV9|-|-
CASSVGMSENYGYTF
TGTGCCAGCAGCGTAGGAATGTCCGAGAACTATGGCTACACCTTC
>TRBJ1-2|TRBV6-4|-|-
CASSEQWPANYGYTF
TGTGCCAGCAGTGAACAGTGGCCGGCTAACTATGGCTACACCTTC
>TRBJ1-1|TRBV4-3|-|TRBD1
CASSQGQGARAEAFF
TGCGCCAGCAGCCAAGGACAGGGGGCGCGGGCTGAAGCTTTCTTT
>TRBJ2-7|TRBV3-1/TRBV3-2|-|TRBD2
CASSFGLAGGTYEQYF
TGTGCCAGCAGTTTCGGACTAGCGGGGGGTACCTACGAGCAGTACTTC
>TRBJ1-2|TRBV24-1|-|TRBD1
CATSERQGGGYTF
TGTGCCACCAGTGAACGACAGGGAGGTGGCTACACCTTC
>TRBJ2-1|TRBV13|once|TRBD2
CASSPREGGSYNEQFF
TGTGCCAGCAGCCCCAGGGAGGGCGGATCCTACAATGAGCAGTTCTTC
>TRBJ1-1|TRBV30|-|-
CAWSVGVVGTEAFF
TGTGCCTGGAGTGTGGGAGTGGTGGGCACTGAAGCTTTCTTT
>TRBJ1-5|TRBV18|-|-
CASSPQQDQPQHF
TGTGCCAGCTCACCCCAACAGGATCAGCCCCAGCATTTT
>TRBJ2-5|TRBV7-8|-|-
CASSLGVTMRETQYF
TGTGCCAGCAGCTTAGGTGTGACAATGAGAGAGACCCAGTACTTC
>TRBJ1-2|TRBV10-3|-|TRBD1
CAISADRGPGGYTF
TGTGCCATCAGTGCCGACAGGGGGCCTGGGGGCTACACCTTC
>TRBJ1-5|TRBV19|-|-
CASNIYSNQPQHF
TGTGCCAGTAACATTTATAGCAATCAGCCCCAGCATTTT
>TRBJ2-5|TRBV4-3|-|-
CASSQSPVGGGETQYF
TGCGCCAGCAGCCAAAGCCCCGTGGGGGGAGGAGAGACCCAGTACTTC
>TRBJ2-3|TRBV29-1|-|-
CSVVYEPRSTDTQYF
TGCAGCGTTGTTTACGAGCCACGGAGCACAGATACGCAGTATTTT
>TRBJ2-3|TRBV19|-|TRBD2
CASSITSGGFTDTQYF
TGTGCCAGTAGTATAACTAGCGGGGGGTTCACAGATACGCAGTATTTT
>TRBJ2-7|TRBV7-6|-|TRBD1
CASTAGQAYEQYF
TGTGCCAGCACCGCCGGACAGGCCTACGAGCAGTACTTC
>TRBJ1-1|TRBV6-6|-|-
CASSSEPRTEAFF
TGTGCCAGCAGTTCGGAGCCGCGCACTGAAGCTTTCTTT
>TRBJ1-5|TRBV30|-|TRBD1
CAWDRGSNQPQHF
TGTGCCTGGGACAGGGGGAGCAATCAGCCCCAGCATTTT
>TRBJ1-1|TRBV18|-|-
CASSERRVQNTEAFF
TGTGCCAGCTCAGAGCGACGCGTACAGAACACTGAAGCTTTCTTT
>TRBJ2-1|TRBV19|-|-
CASSIDETGVTNEQFF
TGTGCCAGTAGTATAGATGAAACGGGAGTTACCAATGAGCAGTTCTTC
>TRBJ2-2|TRBV29-1|-|-
CSVPKRGGTGELFF
TGCAGCGTTCCGAAGAGGGGGGGGACCGGGGAGCTGTTTTTT
>TRBJ2-3|TRBV10-1|-|-
CASSERVTTDTDTQYF
TGCGCCAGCAGTGAGCGAGTTACTACCGACACAGATACGCAGTATTTT
>TRBJ1-3|TRBV19|-|-
CASTTHQGGNTIYF
TGTGCCAGTACCACCCATCAGGGAGGAAACACCATATATTTT
>TRBJ1-1|TRBV27|-|-
CASKRTENTEAFF
TGTGCCAGCAAGCGGACAGAGAACACTGAAGCTTTCTTT